The 24 T cell receptor beta chains below come from one sample, sequenced in a study of beta chain features in type 1 diabetes. The whole isolated RNA underwent reverse transcription, so sequencing captured expressed TCRB transcripts. The repertoire was sequenced with immunoSEQ multiplex PCR; TCRdb's copy has only in-frame clones and lacks some. This sample has roughly 120,000 clones, with around 40% found just once. Source material: stem cell memory CD4+ T cells from blood. These TCRs come from a woman aged 18 to 35 in good health.

This clone came up a few times. In DNA form, the CDR3 reads TGTGCCTGGAGTGTTCGGTCCGCTAATGAGCAGTTCTTC. Translation gives CAWSVRSANEQFF. J is TRBJ2-1 and V is TRBV30; D gene uncertain. The CDR3 length is 13 residues. V was cut by 0 bases and J by 7 bases, with 10 bases left in between. Germline V CDR1 and CDR2: GTSNPN, SVGIG (reference sequence).

This sequence joins TRBV27 and TRBJ1-2, with 9 bases lining up with TRBD1. The V and J ends lost 7 bases and 3 bases, in that order; junction bases with no gene match: 12. Germline V lookup: CDR1 MNHEY, CDR2 SMNVEV (reference sequence). There are 16 residues in the CDR3. The CDR3 DNA sequence: TGTGCCAGCACCAAATTCGACAGGGGGAATTACTATGGCTACACCTTC. Its translation is CASTKFDRGNYYGYTF.

This clone was seen a few times. V gene TRBV2 combines with J gene TRBJ2-7; D possibly corresponds to TRBD1 (6 bases). The V gene's germline CDR1 is SNHLY and CDR2 FYNNEI. The CDR3 loop spans 14 amino acids. The V end was cut by 5 bases, the J end by 2 bases, with 13 bases between. The CDR3 DNA is TGTGCCAGCAGTAGGACAGTGGCCACCTACGAGCAGTACTTC. This sequence encodes CASSRTVATYEQYF.

The rearrangement uses TRBV7-2 and TRBJ2-1; possibly TRBD2 for D (5 bases). The ends were cut back, 3 bases at V and 6 bases at J, with 15 bases in the middle. CDR1 SGHTA and CDR2 FQGNSA come from the germline V gene. The CDR3 covers 15 residues. CDR3 DNA: TGTGCCAGCAGCTTTCTCGGAGGACCCAGCAATGAGCAGTTCTTC. Its protein product is CASSFLGGPSNEQFF.

The V call is TRBV7-9, the J call TRBJ1-2; D gene uncertain. Germline V lookup: CDR1 SEHNR, CDR2 FQNEAQ (reference sequence). The CDR3 has 14 amino acids. V was pared by 1 base and J by 8 bases, with 14 bases between. The CDR3 here is CASSLERHRGGYTF. The CDR3 DNA is TGTGCCAGCAGCTTAGAACGTCATCGTGGCGGCTACACCTTC.

The V gene is TRBV5-1, the J gene TRBJ2-2, with 9 bases that match TRBD1. From germline, CDR1 is SGHRS and CDR2 YFSETQ. V lost 4 bases to trimming and J lost 4 bases; unmatched junction nucleotides: 17. The CDR3 is 19 amino acids. The CDR3 protein is CASSPTGTGILGSTGELFF. CDR3 DNA sequence: TGCGCCAGCAGCCCGACCGGGACAGGGATTCTGGGGTCCACCGGGGAGCTGTTTTTT.

This clone was detected only a few times. The rearrangement joins TRBV20-1 to TRBJ2-4; D is ambiguous. Germline values: CDR1 DFQATT, CDR2 SNEGSKA (reference sequence). V was shortened by 7 bases and J by 1 base, with 5 bases between the two germline ends. This CDR3 is 11 amino acids long. The CDR3 nucleotides read TGCAGTGGAGTGGCCAAAAACATTCAGTACTTC. Translating it yields CSGVAKNIQYF.

The gene calls are TRBV5-1 and TRBJ2-3, with no clear D. Germline CDR1 SGHRS, CDR2 YFSETQ. Trimming stripped 0 bases from V and 6 bases from J, with 11 bases between. The CDR3 length is 14 residues. This chain's CDR3 is CASSLVSETDTQYF. Written as DNA, the CDR3 is TGCGCCAGCAGCTTGGTAAGCGAGACGGATACGCAGTATTTT.

The genes are TRBV5-1 and TRBJ2-5, with a tentative D call TRBD2 (6 bases). Germline values: CDR1 SGHRS, CDR2 YFSETQ. V gave up 4 bases and J gave up 5 bases, with 24 bases separating them. CDR3 length: 17 amino acids. CDR3 DNA: TGCGCCAGCAGCCCCGGGGGAAGACCACCGGGTTGGGAGACCCAGTACTTC. This gives the protein CASSPGGRPPGWETQYF. Full variable domain (outside the CDR3, taken from reference TRBV5-1 and TRBJ2-5): KAGVTQTPRYLIKTRGQQVTLSCSPISGHRSVSWYQQTPGQGLQFLFEYFSETQRNKGNFPGRFSGRQFSNSRSEMNVSTLELGDSALYLCASSPGGRPPGWETQYFGPGTRLLVL.

In its sample, this clone was seen a few times. The CDR3 reads CASTPSDLSYEQYF. In nucleotides, the CDR3 is TGTGCCAGCACCCCCTCGGACTTATCCTACGAGCAGTACTTC. This chain joins TRBV7-9 and TRBJ2-7; possibly TRBD2 for D (5 bases). Germline CDR1 SEHNR, CDR2 FQNEAQ (reference sequence). The V gene lost 7 bases and the J gene lost 1 base, with 14 bases spanning the gap. This CDR3 region has 14 residues.

The chain has TRBV7-6 and TRBJ1-1; D unclear. The CDR3 extends over 15 amino acids. V was shortened by 2 bases and J by 1 base, with 11 bases between the two germline ends. Germline V lookup: CDR1 SGHVS, CDR2 FNYEAQ. CDR3 DNA sequence: TGTGCCAGCAGCTTACGTCCTCAGTGGAACACTGAAGCTTTCTTT. It specifies CASSLRPQWNTEAFF.

The chain combines TRBV7-9 with TRBJ2-5; 9 nucleotides agree with TRBD2. The CDR3 is 15 amino acids. CDR1 SEHNR and CDR2 FQNEAQ come from the germline V gene (reference sequence). V shed 2 bases and J 6 bases; nucleotides not matched to a gene: 7. This CDR3 reads CASSLRREGPKTQYF. The CDR3 DNA reads TGTGCCAGCAGCTTACGGCGGGAGGGCCCCAAGACCCAGTACTTC.

The V call is TRBV18, the J call TRBJ1-1; D unclear. The CDR3 runs 16 residues. Germline CDR1 and CDR2: KGHSH and LQKENI. The V end was cut by 3 bases, the J end by 4 bases, with 18 bases between. CDR3 in DNA: TGTGCCAGCTCACCGCCTAACTCACTGGAGGGCACTGAAGCTTTCTTT. It codes for CASSPPNSLEGTEAFF.

This chain links TRBV20-1 with TRBJ1-2; D may be TRBD1 (5 bases). The germline CDR1 and CDR2 sequences are DFQATT and SNEGSKA (reference sequence). CDR3 length: 11 residues. The ends were cut back, 5 bases at V and 8 bases at J, with 12 bases in the middle. CDR3 DNA sequence: TGCAGTGCTCCGGACAATCAAGGCTACACCTTC. This translates into CSAPDNQGYTF.

As DNA, the CDR3 is TGTGCCAGCAGCTCCCAACCCCAGGTCTCTGGGGCCAACGTCCTGACTTTC. Translating it yields CASSSQPQVSGANVLTF. The V gene is TRBV7-3, the J gene TRBJ2-6, with D unclear. This CDR3 has 17 amino acids. Germline-derived CDR1 and CDR2 are SGHTA and FQGTGA. Trimming removed 4 bases at V and 0 bases at J, with 13 bases between.

Of note for this clone: The same CDR3 can be traced to other DNA sequences in this sample. The genes are TRBV5-1 and TRBJ1-2; 10 positions agree with TRBD1. Losses at the gene ends were 4 bases for V and 5 bases for J; bases not matched to a gene: 2. Germline values: CDR1 SGHRS, CDR2 YFSETQ. The CDR3 spans 13 residues. The CDR3 region has the DNA TGCGCCAGCAGCGGGGGACAGGGGTATGGCTACACCTTC. It translates to CASSGGQGYGYTF.

This chain joins TRBV7-9 and TRBJ2-7; 8 bases map to TRBD2. V shed 2 bases and J 4 bases; nucleotides not matched to a gene: 10. The CDR3 sequence is 16 residues long. Germline V gene lookup returns CDR1 SEHNR and CDR2 FQNEAQ (reference sequence). In DNA form, the CDR3 reads TGTGCCAGCAGCTTACCACAAAGCGGGGGAACATACGAGCAGTACTTC. Encoded protein: CASSLPQSGGTYEQYF. Full variable domain (outside the CDR3, taken from reference TRBV7-9 and TRBJ2-7): DTGVSQNPRHKITKRGQNVTFRCDPISEHNRLYWYRQTLGQGPEFLTYFQNEAQLEKSRLLSDRFSAERPKGSFSTLEIQRTEQGDSAMYLCASSLPQSGGTYEQYFGPGTRLTVT.

V gene TRBV6-1 combines with J gene TRBJ2-1, with 8 positions matching TRBD2. V trimming: 3 bases; J trimming: 6 bases; junction bases outside the gene matches: 7. The CDR3 is 15 residues long. The germline V gene has CDR1 MNHNS and CDR2 SASEGT. CDR3: CASSEERGWSNEQFF. The CDR3 region has the DNA TGTGCCAGCAGTGAGGAGCGGGGGTGGTCCAATGAGCAGTTCTTC.

The chain joins TRBV29-1 to TRBJ2-1; tentatively, D is TRBD1 (6 bases). This CDR3 has 13 amino acids. Trimming stripped 6 bases from V and 3 bases from J, with 12 bases between. Germline lookup yields CDR1 SQVTM and CDR2 ANQGSEA. The CDR3 DNA reads as TGCAGCGTAACAGGGCGTTTCTACAATGAGCAGTTCTTC. It specifies CSVTGRFYNEQFF.

This clone was detected a few times. The chain joins TRBV13 to TRBJ2-7, with 9 nucleotides matching TRBD1. From germline, CDR1 is PRHDT and CDR2 FYEKMQ (reference sequence). The length of the CDR3 is 16 residues. After removal of 3 bases from V and 4 bases from J, the junction contained 10 bases not matched to a gene. DNA of the CDR3: TGTGCCAGCAGCTTGGGTCCGGGACAGGGTAGATACGAGCAGTACTTC. This encodes CASSLGPGQGRYEQYF.

There are a few counts of this clone. V usage is TRBV9 and J usage is TRBJ2-3, with D tentatively TRBD2 (5 bases). Germline CDR1 SGDLS, CDR2 YYNGEE. V was clipped by 0 bases and J by 6 bases, with 8 bases between them. The CDR3 runs to 13 residues. The CDR3 loop is CASSVVGVDTQYF. The CDR3 DNA follows: TGTGCCAGCAGCGTAGTCGGGGTTGATACGCAGTATTTT. The complete variable domain, with remaining parts taken from reference TRBV9 and TRBJ2-3, reads DSGVTQTPKHLITATGQRVTLRCSPRSGDLSVYWYQQSLDQGLQFLIQYYNGEERAKGNILERFSAQQFPDLHSELNLSSLELGDSALYFCASSVVGVDTQYFGPGTRLTVL.

This chain connects TRBV28 to TRBJ1-5; no clear D gene. CDR1 is MDHEN and CDR2 is SYDVKM in the germline V gene. The CDR3 length is 11 residues. Between the trimmed V and J ends, which lost 7 bases and 10 bases, there was a span of 11 bases. The CDR3 spells CASTSDRPQHF. The CDR3 DNA reads as TGTGCCAGCACGAGTGATAGACCCCAGCATTTT.

V and J are TRBV28 and TRBJ2-6; D may be TRBD1 (6 bases). The CDR3 runs to 15 residues. The germline V gene encodes CDR1 MDHEN and CDR2 SYDVKM. V dropped 6 bases and J dropped 7 bases, with 16 bases sitting between them. CDR3 sequence reads: CASSVQGSRANVLTF. The CDR3 coding sequence is TGTGCCAGCAGCGTACAGGGATCAAGAGCCAACGTCCTGACTTTC.

The CDR3 spells CASSFNYEQYF. The DNA of the CDR3 is TGTGCCAGCAGCTTTAACTACGAGCAGTACTTC. The V call is TRBV5-5, the J call TRBJ2-7; the D is unclear. CDR1 is SGHKS and CDR2 is YYEKEE in the germline V gene (reference sequence). V lost 2 bases and J 3 bases, leaving 3 bases between the germline ends. The CDR3 spans 11 residues. Drawing the rest from reference TRBV5-5 and TRBJ2-7, the complete variable domain is DAGVTQSPTHLIKTRGQQVTLRCSPISGHKSVSWYQQVLGQGPQFIFQYYEKEERGRGNFPDRFSARQFPNYSSELNVNALLLGDSALYLCASSFNYEQYFGPGTRLTVT.